These T cell receptor beta chains were read from a single sample in a study of cytomegalovirus exposure and HLA in healthy donors. Repertoires were generated with immunoSEQ multiplex PCR, while TCRdb's copy carries only in-frame clones and drops some. The table shows approximately 100,000 clones, with over 70% occurring only once. Sequenced sample: PBMCs. These receptor sequences come from a man aged 50 or older in good health and CMV-seronegative. Each CDR3 is given with its conserved first and last residue. D genes are given only for firm matches. Expanded clones get a size class; other rows say once, few or many, or leave the size out.

CDR3: CASSPSKGPDGYTF
DNA: TGTGCCAGCTCACCAAGCAAGGGGCCGGATGGCTACACCTTC
D: .
J: TRBJ1-2
size: .
V: TRBV18

CDR3: CASSLAGRNTEAFF
DNA: TGTGCCAGCAGCTTGGCCGGTCGGAACACTGAAGCTTTCTTT
D: .
J: TRBJ1-1
size: .
V: TRBV5-6

CDR3: CASSLGGGNTGELFF
DNA: TGTGCCAGCAGCTTAGGGGGGGGGAACACCGGGGAGCTGTTTTTT
D: TRBD2
J: TRBJ2-2
size: once
V: TRBV7-7

CDR3: CASSQDLRGQETQYF
DNA: TGTGCCAGCAGCCAAGATCTCAGGGGGCAAGAGACCCAGTACTTC
D: TRBD1
J: TRBJ2-5
size: once
V: TRBV14

CDR3: CAWAVGGQIDTQYF
DNA: TGTGCCTGGGCCGTAGGGGGTCAAATAGATACGCAGTATTTT
D: .
J: TRBJ2-3
size: .
V: TRBV30

CDR3: CASSGPLSGGSSYNEQFF
DNA: TGTGCCAGCAGCGGCCCCTTAAGCGGGGGGAGCTCCTACAATGAGCAGTTCTTC
D: TRBD2
J: TRBJ2-1
size: .
V: TRBV9

CDR3: CASSLNDRNPYNEQFF
DNA: TGTGCCAGCAGCTTAAATGACAGGAACCCCTACAATGAGCAGTTCTTC
D: .
J: TRBJ2-1
size: .
V: TRBV7-9

CDR3: CASSGQGSAYGYTF
DNA: TGTGCCAGCAGCGGACAGGGGTCAGCCTATGGCTACACCTTT
D: TRBD1
J: TRBJ1-2
size: once
V: TRBV7-9

CDR3: CAWSGGLAGANTEAFF
DNA: TGTGCCTGGAGTGGAGGCCTGGCGGGGGCGAACACTGAAGCTTTCTTT
D: .
J: TRBJ1-1
size: .
V: TRBV30

CDR3: CASSSTLVNSPLHF
DNA: TGTGCCAGCAGCTCTACGTTGGTAAATTCACCCCTCCACTTT
D: .
J: TRBJ1-6
size: .
V: TRBV5-4

CDR3: CASSQGQGGEKLFF
DNA: TGTGCCAGCAGCCAGGGACAGGGAGGCGAAAAACTGTTTTTT
D: TRBD1
J: TRBJ1-4
size: once
V: TRBV7-9

CDR3: CASAPGRRRDEQYF
DNA: TGTGCCAGCGCTCCGGGACGGAGGAGGGACGAGCAGTACTTC
D: .
J: TRBJ2-7
size: .
V: TRBV6-5

CDR3: CASSRDRDTGELFF
DNA: TGTGCCAGTAGTCGGGACAGAGACACCGGGGAGCTGTTTTTT
D: TRBD1
J: TRBJ2-2
size: .
V: TRBV19

CDR3: CASSSHRGESGNTIYF
DNA: TGTGCCAGCAGCTCCCACAGGGGAGAGTCCGGAAACACCATATATTTT
D: TRBD1
J: TRBJ1-3
size: .
V: TRBV5-8

CDR3: CASTSGQGNSPLHF
DNA: TGTGCCAGCACATCGGGACAGGGGAATTCACCCCTCCACTTT
D: TRBD1
J: TRBJ1-6
size: .
V: TRBV2

CDR3: CASSRQGMDPQHF
DNA: TGTGCCAGCAGCCGACAGGGGATGGATCCCCAGCATTTT
D: TRBD1
J: TRBJ1-5
size: .
V: TRBV2

CDR3: CSARGAYGYTF
DNA: TGCAGTGCCAGAGGGGCCTATGGCTACACCTTC
D: .
J: TRBJ1-2
size: .
V: TRBV20-1

CDR3: CASRGQLTGELFF
DNA: TGTGCCAGCCGGGGACAGCTCACCGGGGAGCTGTTTTTT
D: TRBD1
J: TRBJ2-2
size: .
V: TRBV6-1

CDR3: CAGGRETQYF
DNA: TGTGCCGGGGGGAGAGAGACCCAGTACTTC
D: .
J: TRBJ2-5
size: .
V: TRBV30

CDR3: CASTRGAGKEDTQYF
DNA: TGCGCCAGCACCCGGGGGGCAGGGAAGGAAGATACGCAGTATTTT
D: .
J: TRBJ2-3
size: .
V: TRBV5-1

CDR3: CASSQESGVGDTQYF
DNA: TGTGCCAGCAGCCAAGAGAGCGGTGTAGGAGATACGCAGTATTTT
D: .
J: TRBJ2-3
size: .
V: TRBV14

CDR3: CASSPGLGFYEQFF
DNA: TGCGCCAGCTCCCCGGGACTAGGATTTTATGAGCAGTTCTTC
D: TRBD2
J: TRBJ2-1
size: .
V: TRBV5-1

CDR3: CASSDQGTAYEQYF
DNA: TGTGCCAGCAGTGACCAGGGGACGGCCTACGAGCAGTACTTC
D: .
J: TRBJ2-7
size: .
V: TRBV2

CDR3: CAWSVLTLGGSPLHF
DNA: TGTGCCTGGAGTGTACTAACCCTCGGAGGTTCACCCCTCCACTTT
D: .
J: TRBJ1-6
size: .
V: TRBV30

CDR3: CASSLIADTQYF
DNA: TGTGCCAGCAGCTTAATCGCAGATACGCAGTATTTT
D: .
J: TRBJ2-3
size: .
V: TRBV7-2

CDR3: CASLGQNTEAFF
DNA: TGTGCCAGCCTTGGACAAAACACTGAAGCTTTCTTT
D: .
J: TRBJ1-1
size: .
V: TRBV2

CDR3: CASSPGQGTYGYTF
DNA: TGTGCCAGCTCACCGGGACAGGGTACCTATGGCTACACCTTC
D: TRBD1
J: TRBJ1-2
size: few
V: TRBV18

CDR3: CASRSGDRETQYF
DNA: TGCGCCAGCAGGTCAGGGGATCGGGAGACCCAGTACTTC
D: .
J: TRBJ2-5
size: once
V: TRBV10-2

CDR3: CASSQDGSAGNNEQFF
DNA: TGTGCCAGCAGCCAAGATGGTTCAGCGGGAAACAATGAGCAGTTCTTC
D: TRBD2
J: TRBJ2-1
size: .
V: TRBV4-2

CDR3: CASSYRRGGRVTQYF
DNA: TGTGCCAGCAGTTACCGCCGGGGAGGGAGAGTGACCCAGTACTTC
D: TRBD2
J: TRBJ2-5
size: .
V: TRBV27

CDR3: CASSFTGRSYEQYF
DNA: TGTGCCAGCAGTTTTACAGGGAGATCCTACGAGCAGTACTTC
D: .
J: TRBJ2-7
size: .
V: TRBV28

CDR3: CASSPPGQGAREKLFF
DNA: TGTGCCAGCAGTCCCCCGGGACAGGGGGCGAGGGAAAAACTGTTTTTT
D: TRBD1
J: TRBJ1-4
size: few
V: TRBV28

CDR3: CAWVKMNTEAFF
DNA: TGTGCCTGGGTAAAAATGAACACTGAAGCTTTCTTT
D: .
J: TRBJ1-1
size: .
V: TRBV30

CDR3: CASSASTGGGQPQHF
DNA: TGTGCCAGCAGCGCCTCGACAGGGGGCGGTCAGCCCCAGCATTTT
D: TRBD1
J: TRBJ1-5
size: once
V: TRBV9

CDR3: CASSSTNQPQHF
DNA: TGTGCCAGCAGCTCCACAAATCAGCCCCAGCATTTT
D: .
J: TRBJ1-5
size: .
V: TRBV7-2

CDR3: CASSSRSDRVAGNTIYF
DNA: TGCGCCAGCAGCTCCCGCTCCGACAGGGTGGCAGGAAACACCATATATTTT
D: TRBD1
J: TRBJ1-3
size: .
V: TRBV5-1

CDR3: CASSSLRSNEQFF
DNA: TGTGCCAGCAGTAGCCTTCGGAGTAATGAGCAGTTCTTC
D: .
J: TRBJ2-1
size: .
V: TRBV2

CDR3: CASNPTERSNTEAFF
DNA: TGTGCCAGCAATCCGACAGAGAGATCTAACACTGAAGCTTTCTTT
D: .
J: TRBJ1-1
size: .
V: TRBV6-1

CDR3: CASSPRDRKNTEAFF
DNA: TGTGCCAGTAGTCCCCGGGACAGGAAGAACACTGAAGCTTTCTTT
D: TRBD1
J: TRBJ1-1
size: .
V: TRBV19

CDR3: CASSQGEGASSYEQYF
DNA: TGTGCCAGCAGCCAAGGAGAGGGGGCCAGCTCCTACGAGCAGTACTTC
D: TRBD1
J: TRBJ2-7
size: .
V: TRBV14

CDR3: CASTPGMSIYTDTQYF
DNA: TGCGCCAGCACTCCAGGGATGTCAATTTACACAGATACGCAGTATTTT
D: .
J: TRBJ2-3
size: .
V: TRBV5-1

CDR3: CASSLGGYGLKQFF
DNA: TGTGCCAGCAGCTTAGGAGGCTACGGACTGAAACAGTTCTTC
D: .
J: TRBJ2-1
size: once
V: TRBV7-2